This T cell receptor (beta chain) was sequenced during a study of cytomegalovirus exposure and HLA in healthy donors. Generated by immunoSEQ multiplex PCR, the TCRdb table keeps only in-frame clones and is missing some. This table holds roughly 230,000 clones, around 90% found once. This CDR3 is built from 14 residues. Germline CDR1 reads SGHRS; CDR2 reads YFSETQ. V was cut by 2 bases and J by 3 bases, with 11 bases left in between. The sequence was collected from a woman in her twenties or thirties in good health and CMV-seronegative. Sequencing used PBMCs. The V call is TRBV5-1, the J call TRBJ2-5; D possibly corresponds to TRBD1 (6 bases). The CDR3 loop is CASSFSTGKETQYF. In nucleotides, the CDR3 is TGCGCCAGCAGCTTCAGTACAGGGAAAGAGACCCAGTACTTC.